The T cell receptor beta chain under discussion was sequenced for a study of T cell changes during pregnancy in multiple sclerosis. The repertoire was sequenced with immunoSEQ multiplex PCR; TCRdb's copy has only in-frame clones and lacks some. The profile shows just under 85,000 clones, 91% of them singletons. Sequenced here: peripheral blood, sampled in the first trimester of pregnancy. The TCR comes from a female donor with multiple sclerosis, enrolled in a pregnancy study.

The CDR3 reads CASSERGTGFYNEQFF. Written as DNA, the CDR3 is TGTGCCAGCAGTGAACGCGGGACAGGGTTCTACAATGAGCAGTTCTTC. This chain links TRBV6-1 with TRBJ2-1, with 9 bases aligning to TRBD1. CDR3 length: 16 amino acids. V was pared by 2 bases and J by 3 bases, with 5 bases of the junction left unmatched. The germline V gene encodes CDR1 MNHNS and CDR2 SASEGT.